These T cell receptor beta chains were read from a single sample in a study of blood T cell repertoires in COVID-19. Here immunoSEQ multiplex PCR was the method, and the copy in TCRdb shows in-frame clones only, minus some. The sample includes 350,000 to 450,000 clones, approximately 90% seen only once; the top ten take around 0.86%. The sequenced material came from PBMCs or T cells enriched from blood (not recorded which). These receptors came from a woman in her thirties or forties who had been exposed to COVID-19. The CDR3 runs from the conserved cysteine through the conserved F or W. The D gene is left open where the match is weak. Some rows mark clone size as missing; the rest say once, few, many or name a class of expanded clone.

d_gene,j_gene,abundance,v_gene,len,CDR3nt,CDR3aa
TRBD1,TRBJ2-7,.,TRBV5-5,15,TGTGCCAGCAGCTTGGTCCCGGACAGGGGTTACGAGCAGTACTTC,CASSLVPDRGYEQYF
TRBD1,TRBJ1-3,.,TRBV9,16,TGTGCCAGCAGCGTAGGGACAGGCCTACTAGCACACACCATATATTTT,CASSVGTGLLAHTIYF
.,TRBJ1-1,.,TRBV5-8,16,TGTGCCAGCAGCTGGTCCGGAGGGCGTATGAACACTGAAGCTTTCTTT,CASSWSGGRMNTEAFF
TRBD1,TRBJ1-3,.,TRBV27,15,TGTGCCAGCAGTTTTCAGGGACAGGGGGCTTACACCATATATTTT,CASSFQGQGAYTIYF
.,TRBJ2-3,.,TRBV4-1,16,TGCGCCAGCAGCCCCTTCGGAGGGGCCTCCACAGATACGCAGTATTTT,CASSPFGGASTDTQYF
.,TRBJ1-2,.,TRBV30,11,TGTGCCTGGAGTGATCCGGGTGCTGGCACCTTC,CAWSDPGAGTF
.,TRBJ2-6,.,TRBV6-5,15,TGTGCCAGCAGTTTTACAGGGTCCCAGGCCAACGTCCTGACTTTC,CASSFTGSQANVLTF
.,TRBJ1-4,.,TRBV18,14,TGTGCCAGCTCACTTCGTATAACTAATGAAAAACTGTTTTTT,CASSLRITNEKLFF
.,TRBJ1-6,.,TRBV7-8,15,TGTGCCAGCAGCTTACTAGGCAGGGTCAATTCACCCCTCCACTTT,CASSLLGRVNSPLHF
TRBD1,TRBJ1-2,.,TRBV6-5,15,TGTGCCAGCACCTTCCCGGGACAGGGATGGGGTGGCTACACCTTC,CASTFPGQGWGGYTF
.,TRBJ2-1,once,TRBV4-1,16,TGCGCCAGCAGCCCCTGGCCCCGGACAGAGTGGGGTGAGCAGTTCTTC,CASSPWPRTEWGEQFF
.,TRBJ1-2,.,TRBV19,14,TGTGCCAGTAGTTTGGATCAGGGCGCCTATGGCTACACCTTC,CASSLDQGAYGYTF
.,TRBJ1-1,.,TRBV27,16,TGTGCCAGCACCCGGGGGGAGGGATACCTGAACACTGAAGCTTTCTTT,CASTRGEGYLNTEAFF
TRBD1,TRBJ1-2,.,TRBV28,13,TGTGCCAGCACTAGGGGGCGATCCTATGGCTACACCTTC,CASTRGRSYGYTF
.,TRBJ2-2,once,TRBV2,14,TGTGCCAGCAGGGCAGACTACAACACCGGGGAGCTGTTTTTT,CASRADYNTGELFF
TRBD2,TRBJ2-1,once,TRBV30,13,TGTGCCGGAAGCGGGAGCTCCTACAATGAGCAGTTCTTC,CAGSGSSYNEQFF
TRBD1,TRBJ2-7,.,TRBV9,15,TGTGCCAGCAGCGCCGGACAGGTAACTTCCTACGAGCAGTACTTC,CASSAGQVTSYEQYF
TRBD1,TRBJ1-5,.,TRBV7-8,16,TGTGCCAGCAGCTTGGCCCTGACAGGGCGCAATCAGCCCCAGCATTTT,CASSLALTGRNQPQHF
TRBD2,TRBJ2-1,.,TRBV30,15,TGTGCCTGGAGTGTAGGAGCGGGAGTCAAGAATGAGCAGTTCTTC,CAWSVGAGVKNEQFF
TRBD1,TRBJ1-5,few,TRBV7-2,16,TGTGCCAGCAGTTCAGACTGGGACAGAGAAGGTCAGCCCCAGCATTTT,CASSSDWDREGQPQHF
TRBD1,TRBJ2-7,few,TRBV15,15,TGTGCCACCAGCAGAGGCCCTCGGGACAGGGAGGGGCAGTACTTC,CATSRGPRDREGQYF
.,TRBJ2-7,.,TRBV18,15,TGTGCCAGCTCACCACCCCGTGCTAGTTCCTACGAGCAGTACTTC,CASSPPRASSYEQYF
.,TRBJ1-1,.,TRBV19,18,TGTGCCAGTAGTATAGATCCTCGGTTTCTAAACTCGAACACTGAAGCTTTCTTT,CASSIDPRFLNSNTEAFF
.,TRBJ1-6,.,TRBV27,13,TGTGCCAGCAGTGGACAGAATAATTCACCCCTCCACTTT,CASSGQNNSPLHF
TRBD1,TRBJ1-3,.,TRBV13,19,TGTGCCAGCAGCTTGACGGCAGGGGGTGTAAGGGACTCTGGAAACACCATATATTTT,CASSLTAGGVRDSGNTIYF
.,TRBJ1-2,.,TRBV29-1,10,TGCAGCGGGCCTAACTATGGCTACACCTTC,CSGPNYGYTF